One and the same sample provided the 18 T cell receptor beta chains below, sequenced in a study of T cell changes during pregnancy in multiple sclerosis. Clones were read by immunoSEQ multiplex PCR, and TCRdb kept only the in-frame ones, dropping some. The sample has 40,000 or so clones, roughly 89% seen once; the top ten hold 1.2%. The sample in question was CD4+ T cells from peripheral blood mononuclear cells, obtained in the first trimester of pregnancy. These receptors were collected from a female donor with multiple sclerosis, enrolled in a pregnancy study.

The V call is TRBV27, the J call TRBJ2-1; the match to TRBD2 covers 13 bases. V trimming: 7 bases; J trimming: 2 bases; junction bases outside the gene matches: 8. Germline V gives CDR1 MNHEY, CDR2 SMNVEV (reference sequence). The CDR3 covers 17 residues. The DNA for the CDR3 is TGTGCCAGCAAAAATCCGGGACTAGCGGGAACCTACAATGAGCAGTTCTTC. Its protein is CASKNPGLAGTYNEQFF.

The CDR3 region has the DNA TGTGCCAGCAGCCAAACAGCGGGAGGGTACAATGAGCAGTTCTTC. Translating gives CASSQTAGGYNEQFF. The chain combines TRBV14 with TRBJ2-1, with TRBD2 matching 10 bases. V lost 2 bases and J lost 4; bases outside the gene matches: 2. The CDR3 totals 15 residues. Looked up from germline, CDR1 is SGHDN and CDR2 is FVKESK.

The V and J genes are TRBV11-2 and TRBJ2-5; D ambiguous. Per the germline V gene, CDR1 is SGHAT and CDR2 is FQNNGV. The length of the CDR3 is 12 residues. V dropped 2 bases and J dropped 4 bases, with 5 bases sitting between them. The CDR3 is CASSLSLETQYF. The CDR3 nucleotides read TGTGCCAGCAGCTTATCTCTAGAGACCCAGTACTTC.

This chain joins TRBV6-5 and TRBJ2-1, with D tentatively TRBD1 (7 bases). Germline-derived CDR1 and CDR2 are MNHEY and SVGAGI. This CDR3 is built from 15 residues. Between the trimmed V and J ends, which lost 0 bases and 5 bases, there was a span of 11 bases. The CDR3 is CASSYSARGDNEQFF. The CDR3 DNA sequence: TGTGCCAGCAGTTACTCGGCCAGGGGGGACAATGAGCAGTTCTTC.

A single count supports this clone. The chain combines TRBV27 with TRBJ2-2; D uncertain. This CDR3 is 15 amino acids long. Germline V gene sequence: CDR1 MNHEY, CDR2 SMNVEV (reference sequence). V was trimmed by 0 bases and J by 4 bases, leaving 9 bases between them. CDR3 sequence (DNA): TGTGCCAGCAGTTTATCACGAGTGGTCACCGGGGAGCTGTTTTTT. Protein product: CASSLSRVVTGELFF.

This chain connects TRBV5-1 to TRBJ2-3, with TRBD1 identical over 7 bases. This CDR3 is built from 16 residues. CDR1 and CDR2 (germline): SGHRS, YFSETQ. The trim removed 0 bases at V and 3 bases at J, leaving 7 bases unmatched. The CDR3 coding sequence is TGCGCCAGCAGCTTGGTGGGACAGCTAAGTACAGATACGCAGTATTTT. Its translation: CASSLVGQLSTDTQYF.

The CDR3 here is CASSPTGQEGGGYTF. CDR3 DNA: TGTGCCAGCAGTCCAACAGGGCAGGAGGGAGGGGGCTACACCTTC. This chain connects TRBV28 to TRBJ1-2; possible D gene TRBD1, 6 bases. Per the germline V gene, CDR1 is MDHEN and CDR2 is SYDVKM. This CDR3 spans 15 amino acids. The V end was cut by 5 bases, the J end by 8 bases, with 21 bases between.

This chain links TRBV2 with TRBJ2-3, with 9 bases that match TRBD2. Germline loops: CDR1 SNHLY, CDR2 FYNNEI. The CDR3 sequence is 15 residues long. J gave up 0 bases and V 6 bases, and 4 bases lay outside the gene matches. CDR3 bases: TGTGCCAGCAGAGGACTAGCGCTTAGCACAGATACGCAGTATTTT. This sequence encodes CASRGLALSTDTQYF.

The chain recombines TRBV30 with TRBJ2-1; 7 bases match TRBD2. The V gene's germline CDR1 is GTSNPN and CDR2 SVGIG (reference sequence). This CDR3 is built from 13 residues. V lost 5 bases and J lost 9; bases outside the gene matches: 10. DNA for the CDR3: TGTGCCTGGGCCCCGACTAGCTTTGGTGAGCAGTTCTTC. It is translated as CAWAPTSFGEQFF.

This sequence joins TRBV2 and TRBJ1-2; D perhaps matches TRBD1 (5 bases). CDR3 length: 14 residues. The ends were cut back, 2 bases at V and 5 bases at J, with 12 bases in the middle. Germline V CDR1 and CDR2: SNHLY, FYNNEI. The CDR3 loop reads CASSERGSTYGYTF. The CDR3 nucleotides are TGTGCCAGCAGTGAAAGGGGTTCCACATATGGCTACACCTTC.

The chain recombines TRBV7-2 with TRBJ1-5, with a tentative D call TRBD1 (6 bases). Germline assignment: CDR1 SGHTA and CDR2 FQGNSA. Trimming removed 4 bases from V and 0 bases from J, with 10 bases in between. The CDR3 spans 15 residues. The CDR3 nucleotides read TGTGCCAGCAGCTCTAGAGGGGGTAGCAATCAGCCCCAGCATTTT. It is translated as CASSSRGGSNQPQHF.

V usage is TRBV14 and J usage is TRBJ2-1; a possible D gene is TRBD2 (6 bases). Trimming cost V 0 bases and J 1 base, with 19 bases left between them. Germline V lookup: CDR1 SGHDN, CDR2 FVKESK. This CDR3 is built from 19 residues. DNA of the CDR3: TGTGCCAGCAGCCAAGACATGGGGGGATATTTGAAGTCCTACAATGAGCAGTTCTTC. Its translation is CASSQDMGGYLKSYNEQFF.

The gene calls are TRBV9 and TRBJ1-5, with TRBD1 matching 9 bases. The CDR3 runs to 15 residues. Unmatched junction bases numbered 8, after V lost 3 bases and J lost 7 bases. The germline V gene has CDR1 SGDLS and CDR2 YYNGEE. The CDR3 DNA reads TGTGCCAGCAGCGGTGGGACAGGGAGTTCACAGCCCCAGCATTTT. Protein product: CASSGGTGSSQPQHF.

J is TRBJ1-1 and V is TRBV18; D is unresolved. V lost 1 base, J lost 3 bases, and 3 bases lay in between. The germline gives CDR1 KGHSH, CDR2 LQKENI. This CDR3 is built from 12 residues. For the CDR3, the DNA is TGTGCCAGCTCACCACAGCACACTGAAGCTTTCTTT. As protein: CASSPQHTEAFF. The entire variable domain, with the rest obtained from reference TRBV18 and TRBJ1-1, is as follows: NAGVMQNPRHLVRRRGQEARLRCSPMKGHSHVYWYRQLPEEGLKFMVYLQKENIIDESGMPKERFSAEFPKEGPSILRIQQVVRGDSAAYFCASSPQHTEAFFGQGTRLTVV.

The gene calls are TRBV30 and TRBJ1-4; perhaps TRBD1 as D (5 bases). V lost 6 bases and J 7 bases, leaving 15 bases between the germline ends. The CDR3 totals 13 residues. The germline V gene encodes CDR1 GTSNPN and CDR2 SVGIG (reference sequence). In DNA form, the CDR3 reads TGTGCCTGCCTCAGGGTGTCGGGTGAAAAACTGTTTTTT. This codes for CACLRVSGEKLFF.

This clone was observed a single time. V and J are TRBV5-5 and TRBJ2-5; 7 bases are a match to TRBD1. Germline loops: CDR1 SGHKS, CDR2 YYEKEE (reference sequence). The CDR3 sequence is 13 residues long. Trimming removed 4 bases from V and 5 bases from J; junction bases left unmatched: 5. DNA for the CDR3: TGTGCCAGCAGCGCGACAGGGACGGAGACCCAGTACTTC. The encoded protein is CASSATGTETQYF.

CDR3 sequence reads: CASKTGLAGNNEQFF. Written as DNA, the CDR3 is TGCGCCAGCAAAACGGGACTAGCGGGTAACAATGAGCAGTTCTTC. The gene calls are TRBV10-2 and TRBJ2-1; 12 positions agree with TRBD2. This CDR3 region has 15 residues. Trimming removed 7 bases from V and 5 bases from J; junction bases left unmatched: 6. Germline CDR1 reads WSHSY; CDR2 reads SAAADI.

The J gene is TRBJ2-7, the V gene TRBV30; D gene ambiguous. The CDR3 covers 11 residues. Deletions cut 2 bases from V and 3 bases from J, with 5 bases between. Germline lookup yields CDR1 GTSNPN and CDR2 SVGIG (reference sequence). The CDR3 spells CAWSRDYEQYF. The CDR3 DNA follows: TGTGCCTGGAGTCGAGACTACGAGCAGTACTTC. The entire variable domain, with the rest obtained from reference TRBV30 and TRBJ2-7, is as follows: SQTIHQWPATLVQPVGSPLSLECTVEGTSNPNLYWYRQAAGRGLQLLFYSVGIGQISSEVPQNLSASRPQDRQFILSSKKLLLSDSGFYLCAWSRDYEQYFGPGTRLTVT.